A single sample is the source of the 30 T cell receptor beta chains below, sequenced in a study of beta chain features in type 1 diabetes. Expressed TCRB transcripts were sequenced because the entire RNA isolate underwent reverse transcription. Clones were read by immunoSEQ multiplex PCR, and TCRdb kept only the in-frame ones, dropping some. The table has about 320,000 clones, 13% to 15% seen once. The sequencing input was central memory CD4+ T cells from blood. The origin of the receptors is a man aged 25 to 45 in good health.

J is TRBJ1-2 and V is TRBV6-1; tentative D call: TRBD1 (5 bases). The V end lost 5 bases, the J end lost 5 bases, and 18 bases lay between the germline ends. The CDR3 totals 15 residues. Germline V CDR1 and CDR2: MNHNS, SASEGT. CDR3 sequence: CASSPDRWIRYGYTF. In DNA form, the CDR3 reads TGTGCCAGCAGTCCTGACAGATGGATTCGGTATGGCTACACCTTC.

CDR3 sequence (DNA): TGTGCTAGTTGGGCCCGGGCATTTGGGGGGGAGCTGTTTTTT. Translation: CASWARAFGGELFF. V is TRBV12-5 and J is TRBJ2-2; D is unclear. Germline V CDR1 and CDR2: LGHNT, FRNRAP. The CDR3 contains 14 residues. Trimming took off 8 bases at V and 8 bases at J, with 18 bases between the two ends.

This clone was observed a few times. This chain uses TRBV5-4 with TRBJ1-1, with D possibly TRBD1 on 5 matching bases. The CDR3 is made up of 14 amino acids. Germline loops: CDR1 SGHNT, CDR2 YYREEE (reference sequence). V was shortened by 2 bases and J by 4 bases, with 12 bases between the two germline ends. The CDR3 protein is CASSFFMGGTEAFF. The CDR3 bases are TGTGCCAGCAGCTTTTTTATGGGGGGCACTGAAGCTTTCTTT.

The J gene is TRBJ1-1, the V gene TRBV6-6; D may be TRBD1 (5 bases). This CDR3 has 14 amino acids. The V and J ends lost 7 bases and 0 bases respectively, with 12 bases between them. Per the germline V gene, CDR1 is MNHNY and CDR2 is SVGAGI (reference sequence). In nucleotides, the CDR3 is TGTGCCAGCAAGAAGGGGCAGCTGAACACTGAAGCTTTCTTT. It is translated as CASKKGQLNTEAFF.

This clone was recorded many times. Other DNA sequences in this specimen translate into the identical CDR3. CDR3 sequence reads: CASSPGTSGTYNEQFF. The CDR3 DNA is TGTGCCAGCTCACCAGGGACTAGCGGGACCTACAATGAGCAGTTCTTC. The chain links TRBV18 to TRBJ2-1; 13 positions match TRBD2. Germline lookup yields CDR1 KGHSH and CDR2 LQKENI. The J segment lost 2 bases and the V segment lost 2 bases, leaving 0 bases of the junction unmatched. The CDR3 has 16 residues.

This clone appeared a few times. The rearrangement links TRBV10-3 to TRBJ2-7, with TRBD2 identical over 14 bases. CDR1 is ENHRY and CDR2 is SYGVKD in the germline V gene. Trimming removed 10 bases from V and 3 bases from J; junction bases left unmatched: 11. The CDR3 runs to 16 residues. The chain's CDR3 is CATSPGLAGENYEQYV. In nucleotides, the CDR3 is TGTGCCACCTCCCCGGGACTAGCGGGAGAGAACTACGAGCAGTACGTC.

This clone was recorded once. The genes are TRBV30 and TRBJ2-1; 8 positions match TRBD1. J lost 4 bases, V lost 1 base, and 6 bases had no gene match. Germline loops: CDR1 GTSNPN, CDR2 SVGIG (reference sequence). The CDR3 contains 15 residues. CDR3 residues: CAWSDLRQGYNEQFF. Written as DNA, the CDR3 is TGTGCCTGGAGTGACCTTAGACAGGGGTACAATGAGCAGTTCTTC.

The chain recombines TRBV19 with TRBJ2-2, with TRBD2 identical over 8 bases. The CDR3 is 15 amino acids. CDR1 LNHDA and CDR2 SQIVND come from the germline V gene (reference sequence). J lost 2 bases, V lost 7 bases, and 6 bases had no gene match. CDR3: CASTLRGANTGELFF. CDR3 in DNA: TGTGCCAGTACCCTGCGGGGGGCCAACACCGGGGAGCTGTTTTTT.

The sample holds a few counts of this clone. The rearrangement links TRBV5-1 to TRBJ2-5, with D perhaps being TRBD1 or TRBD2 (5 bases each). The CDR3 has 14 amino acids. Germline assignment: CDR1 SGHRS and CDR2 YFSETQ. V was cut by 4 bases and J by 4 bases, with 14 bases left in between. CDR3 sequence: CASSPGPTTETQYF. The CDR3 DNA is TGCGCCAGCAGCCCGGGACCCACGACAGAGACCCAGTACTTC.

This clone was seen more than once but under ten times. The chain employs TRBV4-2 and TRBJ1-4; unclear D gene. Trimming removed 1 base from V and 4 bases from J, with 7 bases in between. The CDR3 covers 14 residues. Per germline, CDR1 LGHNA and CDR2 YNFKEQ. CDR3 nucleotides: TGTGCCAGCAGCCAAGCTCACTATAATGAAAAACTGTTTTTT. This codes for CASSQAHYNEKLFF.

This clone has a handful of counts. This may be a read error, as it is one base from a much larger clone. The V gene is TRBV5-6, the J gene TRBJ1-5; 7 bases are shared with TRBD1. The CDR3 is 14 residues long. The ends lost 4 bases at V and 1 base at J; junction bases unmatched: 2. The germline gives CDR1 SGHDT, CDR2 YYEEEE. The CDR3, as DNA: TGTGCCAGCAGCCCGGGACAGAGCAATCAGCCCCAGCATTTT. Its protein is CASSPGQSNQPQHF.

This clone appeared a few times. CDR3 nucleotides: TGCAGCGTTGCCCCAGGGAATGATCAGCCCCAGCATTTT. Translation gives CSVAPGNDQPQHF. The chain links TRBV29-1 to TRBJ1-5; weak D call: TRBD1 (5 bases). Trimming took 4 bases from V and 5 from J, leaving 12 bases between them. Germline V lookup: CDR1 SQVTM, CDR2 ANQGSEA. The CDR3 contains 13 residues.

This clone was counted between two and nine times. The chain carries TRBV5-1 and TRBJ1-1, with D tentatively TRBD1 (6 bases). There are 14 residues in the CDR3. Between the trimmed V and J ends, which lost 4 bases and 1 base, there was a span of 11 bases. The V gene's germline CDR1 is SGHRS and CDR2 YFSETQ. CDR3 sequence (DNA): TGCGCCAGCAGCCCGGGGACAACGAACACTGAAGCTTTCTTT. It codes for CASSPGTTNTEAFF. The full variable domain, its missing parts supplied by reference TRBV5-1 and TRBJ1-1, is KAGVTQTPRYLIKTRGQQVTLSCSPISGHRSVSWYQQTPGQGLQFLFEYFSETQRNKGNFPGRFSGRQFSNSRSEMNVSTLELGDSALYLCASSPGTTNTEAFFGQGTRLTVV.

The V and J genes are TRBV15 and TRBJ2-3; no firm D call. The CDR3 runs to 13 residues. Germline V gene lookup returns CDR1 LNHNV and CDR2 YYDKDF (reference sequence). V was cut by 1 base and J by 6 bases, with 8 bases left in between. In DNA form, the CDR3 reads TGTGCCACCAGCAGAGCCCCCCCCGATACGCAGTATTTT. Translating gives CATSRAPPDTQYF.

A few counts support this clone. V usage is TRBV14 and J usage is TRBJ2-1, with D perhaps matching TRBD2 (7 bases). Germline CDR1 SGHDN, CDR2 FVKESK. V lost 3 bases and J lost 0, with 15 bases in between. The CDR3 totals 17 residues. The CDR3 DNA sequence: TGTGCCAGCAGCCACTTCAGGGGCGGGAGCTCCTACAATGAGCAGTTCTTC. This gives the protein CASSHFRGGSSYNEQFF.

This rearrangement joins TRBV2 to TRBJ2-6; D is perhaps TRBD1 (5 bases). CDR1 SNHLY and CDR2 FYNNEI come from the germline V gene. The CDR3 is made up of 16 amino acids. Trimming took 2 bases from V and 4 from J, leaving 12 bases between them. The CDR3 bases are TGTGCCAGCAGTGAAAGGGGCAGGGCCGGGGCCAACGTCCTGACTTTC. This encodes CASSERGRAGANVLTF.

CDR3 sequence: CATSRGDGLQETQYF. The CDR3 DNA sequence: TGTGCCACCAGCAGAGGGGACGGACTACAAGAGACCCAGTACTTC. J is TRBJ2-5 and V is TRBV15; D perhaps matches TRBD2 (6 bases). This CDR3 region has 15 residues. V lost 1 base to trimming and J lost 2 bases, with 11 bases between them. Germline V CDR1 and CDR2: LNHNV, YYDKDF (reference sequence).

This chain joins TRBV4-3 and TRBJ2-1, with TRBD2 as a possible D gene (5 bases). The CDR3 extends over 15 amino acids. V was trimmed by 0 bases and J by 10 bases, leaving 16 bases between them. Germline assignment: CDR1 LGHNA and CDR2 YSLEER. The CDR3 region is CASSQERSGVGEQFF. CDR3 nucleotides: TGCGCCAGCAGCCAAGAGAGGTCCGGGGTCGGGGAGCAGTTCTTC.

There are a few counts of this clone. The chain joins TRBV11-2 to TRBJ1-6; the match to TRBD1 covers 7 bases. V was clipped by 0 bases and J by 9 bases; unmatched bases: 5. The CDR3 covers 15 residues. The germline gives CDR1 SGHAT, CDR2 FQNNGV. CDR3 amino acids: CASSLEGRGSSPLHF. In DNA, the CDR3 is TGTGCCAGCAGCTTAGAGGGCAGGGGGAGTTCACCCCTCCACTTT.

CDR3 DNA: TGTGCCAGCAGTCAACGACAGGGGTCTGGGGCCAACGTCCTGACTTTC. Protein product: CASSQRQGSGANVLTF. The chain employs TRBV27 and TRBJ2-6; 8 bases align to TRBD1. The length of the CDR3 is 16 residues. Germline V lookup: CDR1 MNHEY, CDR2 SMNVEV (reference sequence). V was pared by 5 bases and J by 1 base, with 4 bases of the junction left unmatched.

This clone was picked up a small number of times. The rearrangement joins TRBV4-1 to TRBJ1-3; maybe TRBD1 (5 bases). The germline gives CDR1 MGHRA, CDR2 YSYEKL. Deletions cut 1 base from V and 3 bases from J, with 13 bases between. The length of the CDR3 is 16 residues. The CDR3 loop reads CASSQGPPGSGNTIYF. For the CDR3, the DNA is TGCGCCAGCAGCCAAGGACCGCCAGGGAGTGGAAACACCATATATTTT.

This chain joins TRBV19 and TRBJ2-1; TRBD2 matches at 11 bases. The germline gives CDR1 LNHDA, CDR2 SQIVND (reference sequence). V lost 2 bases and J lost 5; bases outside the gene matches: 8. This CDR3 is built from 17 residues. The CDR3 DNA is TGTGCCAGTAGTATACATTCGACTAGCGGGATAAACAATGAGCAGTTCTTC. It is translated as CASSIHSTSGINNEQFF.

This clone came up a few times. CDR3 amino acids: CASSLAGGYGYTF. The CDR3 bases are TGTGCCAGCAGCTTGGCAGGGGGCTATGGCTACACCTTC. The chain is built from TRBV5-6 and TRBJ1-2, with 7 nucleotides matching TRBD1. The V gene's germline CDR1 is SGHDT and CDR2 YYEEEE. The CDR3 is 13 residues long. J gave up 4 bases and V 0 bases, and 0 bases lay outside the gene matches.

This rearrangement joins TRBV19 to TRBJ1-1; D not resolved. The CDR3 totals 14 residues. V was cut by 3 bases and J by 2 bases, with 10 bases left in between. Germline V CDR1 and CDR2: LNHDA, SQIVND (reference sequence). The CDR3 region has the DNA TGTGCCAGTAGTATTTCCAGGATTAACACTGAAGCTTTCTTT. Its translation: CASSISRINTEAFF.

This clone has only a few counts. Other nucleotide sequences in the sample specify the same CDR3. The CDR3 region has the DNA TGCGCCAGCAGCCTGGACAGTAGAGATCAGCCCCAGCATTTT. Translated: CASSLDSRDQPQHF. V is TRBV5-1 and J is TRBJ1-5, with D possibly matching TRBD1 (6 bases). V gave up 4 bases and J gave up 5 bases, with 13 bases separating them. The CDR3 length is 14 residues. Germline V gene sequence: CDR1 SGHRS, CDR2 YFSETQ.

This clone was counted between two and nine times. The chain recombines TRBV28 with TRBJ2-3; 8 bases line up with TRBD2. The CDR3 extends over 14 amino acids. Germline CDR1 reads MDHEN; CDR2 reads SYDVKM. The V segment lost 5 bases and the J segment 5 bases; nucleotides outside the gene matches: 6. The CDR3: CASSRAGVVDTQYF. In DNA form, the CDR3 reads TGTGCCAGCAGTCGAGCGGGAGTTGTAGATACGCAGTATTTT.

This clone was seen a handful of times. V and J are TRBV5-1 and TRBJ2-7; D might be TRBD1 (6 bases). Germline V gives CDR1 SGHRS, CDR2 YFSETQ. Trimming left V 7 bases short and J 1 base short, with 15 bases between. The CDR3 is 14 amino acids. Here the CDR3 reads CASGPMDSSYEQYF. The CDR3 nucleotides read TGCGCCAGCGGACCGATGGACAGTTCCTACGAGCAGTACTTC.

The chain has TRBV7-2 and TRBJ1-5; tentatively, D is TRBD1 (5 bases). Trimming stripped 3 bases from V and 10 bases from J, with 13 bases between. The V gene's germline CDR1 is SGHTA and CDR2 FQGNSA. CDR3 length: 13 amino acids. CDR3: CASSLGRGYPQHF. CDR3 in DNA: TGTGCCAGCAGCTTGGGACGGGGTTATCCCCAGCATTTT. The variable domain in full, with the rest retrieved from reference TRBV7-2 and TRBJ1-5, is GAGVSQSPSNKVTEKGKDVELRCDPISGHTALYWYRQSLGQGLEFLIYFQGNSAPDKSGLPSDRFSAERTGGSVSTLTIQRTQQEDSAVYLCASSLGRGYPQHFGDGTRLSIL.

This chain joins TRBV19 and TRBJ1-1; a weak D match, TRBD1 (5 bases). V lost 1 base, J lost 4 bases, and 13 bases lay in between. The germline V gene has CDR1 LNHDA and CDR2 SQIVND (reference sequence). The CDR3 is made up of 15 amino acids. CDR3 in amino acids: CASSIARRGSTEAFF. CDR3 nucleotides: TGTGCCAGTAGTATAGCCCGCCGGGGCAGCACTGAAGCTTTCTTT.

This clone was counted only a few times. The rearrangement links TRBV27 to TRBJ1-5; D call uncertain. Per the germline V gene, CDR1 is MNHEY and CDR2 is SMNVEV (reference sequence). The CDR3 is 15 residues long. V was cut by 5 bases and J by 2 bases, with 13 bases left in between. CDR3 nucleotide sequence: TGTGCCAGCAGTCCCATAGGACGGGGCAATCAGCCCCAGCATTTT. It is translated as CASSPIGRGNQPQHF.